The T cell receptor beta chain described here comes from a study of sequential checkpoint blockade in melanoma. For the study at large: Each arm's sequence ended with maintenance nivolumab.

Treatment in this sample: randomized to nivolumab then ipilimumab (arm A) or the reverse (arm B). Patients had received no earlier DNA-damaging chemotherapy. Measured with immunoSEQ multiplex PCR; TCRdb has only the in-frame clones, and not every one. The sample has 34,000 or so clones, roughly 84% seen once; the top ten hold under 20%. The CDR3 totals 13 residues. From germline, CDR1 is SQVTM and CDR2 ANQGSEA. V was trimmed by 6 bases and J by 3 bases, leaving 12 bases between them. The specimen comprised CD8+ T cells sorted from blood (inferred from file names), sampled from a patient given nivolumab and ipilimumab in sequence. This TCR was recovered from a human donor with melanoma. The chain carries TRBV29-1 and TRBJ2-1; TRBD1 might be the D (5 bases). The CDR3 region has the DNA TGCAGCGTCTCCGACAGAAACTACAATGAGCAGTTCTTC. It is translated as CSVSDRNYNEQFF.